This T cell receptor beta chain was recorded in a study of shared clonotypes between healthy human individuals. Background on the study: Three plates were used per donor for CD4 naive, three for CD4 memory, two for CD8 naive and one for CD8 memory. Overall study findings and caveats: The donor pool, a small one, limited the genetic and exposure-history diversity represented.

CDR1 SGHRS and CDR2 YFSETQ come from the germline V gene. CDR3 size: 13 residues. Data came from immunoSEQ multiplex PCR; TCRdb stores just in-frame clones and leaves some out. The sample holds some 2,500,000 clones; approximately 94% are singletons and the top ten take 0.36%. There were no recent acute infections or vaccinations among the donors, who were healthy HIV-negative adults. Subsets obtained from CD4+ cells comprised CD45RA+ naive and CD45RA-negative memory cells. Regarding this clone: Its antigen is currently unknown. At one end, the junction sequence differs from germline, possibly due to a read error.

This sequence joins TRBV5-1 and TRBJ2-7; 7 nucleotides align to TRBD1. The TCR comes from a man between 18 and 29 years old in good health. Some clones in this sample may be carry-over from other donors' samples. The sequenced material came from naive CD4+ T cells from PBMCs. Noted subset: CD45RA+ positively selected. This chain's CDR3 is CASSLGDSYQQYF. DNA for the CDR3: TGCGCCAGCAGCTTGGGGGACAGCTACCAGCAGTACTTC.